The clone carrying this T cell receptor beta chain was observed many times. No antigen is known for it. This sample was taken from a study of spatial heterogeneity in lung cancer. As for the study in general: Detected beta-chain sequences consistently exceeded alpha-chain sequences. Strong correlation linked TCR transcript counts in tumor regions to a T cell module score derived from matched bulk RNA-seq. Notes on the study in general: The number of expanded tumor alpha and beta chains correlated with mutation number.

TCRdb independently ran MiXCR on the 5' RACE reads; one entry per CDR3 protein. There are 5,200 or so distinct CDR3 sequences in the sample; around 4% occur only once, and around a quarter lies in the top ten. Time point: sample taken at primary tumor resection. Whole RNA from tumor, nontumor lung or frozen PBMC was sequenced unsorted. The ends lost 3 bases at V and 6 bases at J; junction bases unmatched: 6. The CDR3 loop spans 15 amino acids. Germline CDR1 and CDR2: SEHNR and FQNEAQ (reference sequence). This chain uses TRBV7-9 with TRBJ2-1; 9 bases are a match to TRBD2. This material consisted of lung tumor tissue, taken at surgery. The receptor comes from a female donor with early-stage non-small cell lung cancer. The DNA for the CDR3 is TGTGCCAGCAGCTTGGCTAGCGGGAACTGCAATGAGCAGTTCTTC. Protein sequence: CASSLASGNCNEQFF.